Listed below are T cell receptor beta chains from one sample, sequenced in a study of cytomegalovirus exposure and HLA in healthy donors. Assay used: immunoSEQ multiplex PCR; TCRdb lists only in-frame clones, some missing. The sample includes some 110,000 clones, about 74% of them seen just once. Sequenced material: PBMCs. These receptors originate from a woman between 50 and 59 years old in good health and CMV-seropositive. The CDR3 runs from the conserved cysteine through the conserved F or W. D genes are given only for firm matches. Where a row states a size, it is once, few, many or the class of an expanded clone; other rows omit it.

many	TRBD2	TRBV2	TRBJ2-1	CASSDPGGSNEQFF	TGTGCCAGCAGTGACCCGGGAGGTTCCAATGAGCAGTTCTTC
-	TRBD2	TRBV5-1	TRBJ2-7	CASSNIGTSGSYEQYF	TGCGCCAGCAGCAACATAGGGACTAGCGGTTCCTACGAGCAGTACTTC
few	-	TRBV2	TRBJ2-7	CATTGRAAASKYEQYF	TGTGCCACTACAGGGAGAGCGGCCGCCTCGAAATACGAGCAGTACTTC
-	-	TRBV7-9	TRBJ2-3	CASSLDYHQQYF	TGTGCCAGCAGCTTAGACTATCACCAGCAGTATTTT
-	-	TRBV5-1	TRBJ1-4	CASREVPNEKLFF	TGCGCCAGCCGCGAGGTGCCTAATGAAAAACTGTTTTTT
-	-	TRBV21-1	TRBJ1-4	CASSASGRNAEKLFF	TGTGCCAGCAGCGCCTCAGGGCGTAACGCAGAAAAACTGTTTTTT
-	TRBD1	TRBV5-1	TRBJ1-2	CASSSDRGEGGYTF	TGCGCCAGCAGCTCGGACAGGGGTGAGGGTGGCTACACCTTC
once	TRBD1	TRBV27	TRBJ1-5	CASSFVARGQPQHF	TGTGCCAGCAGTTTTGTAGCCAGGGGGCAGCCCCAGCATTTT
once	TRBD1	TRBV18	TRBJ1-1	CASSPHPGQGEAFF	TGTGCCAGCTCACCACATCCGGGACAGGGGGAAGCTTTCTTT
-	TRBD1	TRBV14	TRBJ2-2	CASSTPSWDRGRGNTGELFF	TGTGCCAGCAGCACCCCCTCCTGGGACAGGGGTCGGGGGAACACCGGGGAGCTGTTTTTT
-	TRBD2	TRBV7-2	TRBJ2-1	CASSLGGGGDGEQFF	TGTGCCAGCAGCTTAGGTGGCGGGGGGGACGGTGAGCAGTTCTTC
once	-	TRBV6-1	TRBJ2-7	CASSAATLSYEQYF	TGTGCCAGCAGTGCAGCGACTCTATCCTACGAGCAGTACTTC
-	-	TRBV18	TRBJ2-7	CASSPQGVGLYEQYF	TGTGCCAGCTCACCACAGGGGGTGGGTTTGTACGAGCAGTACTTC
once	TRBD1	TRBV6-5	TRBJ2-5	CASSFTGQWETQYF	TGTGCCAGCAGTTTCACGGGACAGTGGGAGACCCAGTACTTC
-	-	TRBV5-6	TRBJ2-7	CASSLHRVATYEQYF	TGTGCCAGCAGCCTTCACAGGGTTGCCACCTACGAGCAGTACTTC
-	-	TRBV10-3	TRBJ2-7	CAISEGRGLYEQYF	TGTGCCATCAGTGAGGGCAGGGGTCTATACGAGCAGTACTTC
-	-	TRBV28	TRBJ1-2	CASSFHRDGYTF	TGTGCCAGCAGTTTTCACAGGGATGGCTACACCTTC
-	-	TRBV28	TRBJ1-2	CASRLGGTGGNYGYTF	TGTGCCAGCAGGTTGGGGGGGACCGGGGGTAACTATGGCTACACCTTC
-	-	TRBV6-4	TRBJ2-3	CASSERGQNTDTQYF	TGTGCCAGCAGTGAACGGGGACAAAACACAGATACGCAGTATTTT
-	-	TRBV9	TRBJ2-1	CASSPRASYYEQFF	TGTGCCAGCAGCCCCAGGGCCAGTTATTACGAGCAGTTCTTC
-	-	TRBV27	TRBJ2-1	CASSLLRGAFYNEQFF	TGTGCCAGCAGTTTATTACGGGGGGCCTTTTACAATGAGCAGTTCTTC
-	TRBD1	TRBV2	TRBJ2-5	CASSQQGAQETQYF	TGTGCCAGCAGCCAACAGGGGGCTCAAGAGACCCAGTACTTC
-	TRBD1	TRBV7-3	TRBJ2-7	CASSSSPGQGDYEQYF	TGTGCCAGCAGCTCCAGCCCGGGACAGGGAGACTACGAGCAGTACTTC
-	TRBD1	TRBV4-1	TRBJ2-7	CASSRGQDYYEQYF	TGCGCCAGCAGCCGAGGACAGGATTACTACGAGCAGTACTTC
-	TRBD1	TRBV19	TRBJ1-2	CASSISGGRLTNYGYTF	TGTGCCAGTAGTATCTCAGGGGGTCGGTTGACTAACTATGGCTACACCTTC
-	-	TRBV11-2	TRBJ2-7	CASRQTGYEQYF	TGTGCCAGCAGGCAAACAGGGTACGAGCAGTACTTC
-	-	TRBV5-1	TRBJ2-1	CASSTSQGVFYNEQFF	TGCGCCAGCAGCACCTCACAGGGTGTATTCTACAATGAGCAGTTCTTC
once	TRBD1	TRBV19	TRBJ1-5	CASVGQGYQPQHF	TGTGCCAGCGTGGGACAGGGGTATCAGCCCCAGCATTTT
-	-	TRBV11-2	TRBJ2-3	CASSLVWGPDTQYF	TGTGCCAGCAGCTTAGTTTGGGGCCCAGATACGCAGTATTTT
-	TRBD2	TRBV5-1	TRBJ2-5	CASSLALAGVIETQYF	TGCGCCAGCAGCTTGGCATTAGCGGGGGTGATAGAGACCCAGTACTTC
few	-	TRBV6-6	TRBJ2-7	CASSHRAGATTEQYF	TGTGCCAGCAGCCACAGAGCAGGGGCGACCACCGAGCAGTACTTC
-	-	TRBV2	TRBJ2-5	CASTEEEAQYF	TGTGCCAGCACCGAAGAAGAGGCCCAGTACTTC
once	-	TRBV18	TRBJ2-4	CASSPPSGAKNIQYF	TGTGCCAGCTCACCTCCCTCAGGGGCCAAAAACATTCAGTACTTC
-	-	TRBV6-6	TRBJ1-6	CASSYRDLSNSPLHF	TGTGCCAGCAGTTACCGGGACTTATCTAATTCACCCCTCCACTTT
-	TRBD2	TRBV7-2	TRBJ2-1	CASTTFQRGENEQFF	TGTGCCAGCACCACATTTCAGCGGGGGGAAAATGAGCAGTTCTTC
-	-	TRBV29-1	TRBJ1-2	CSASDGHLGYTF	TGCAGCGCCTCGGACGGACACCTTGGCTACACCTTC
-	-	TRBV28	TRBJ2-5	CASTLGTPGRETQYF	TGTGCCAGCACCTTGGGGACACCCGGAAGGGAGACCCAGTACTTC
-	-	TRBV7-2	TRBJ2-7	CASSSRSDPTYEQYF	TGTGCCAGCAGCTCACGGTCCGATCCCACCTACGAGCAGTACTTC
-	-	TRBV18	TRBJ2-7	CASSPSDVAGEQYF	TGTGCCAGCTCACCATCGGACGTCGCGGGTGAGCAGTACTTC
few	TRBD1	TRBV6-1	TRBJ2-2	CATYGQGRRTGELFF	TGTGCCACCTATGGACAGGGGCGGAGGACCGGGGAGCTGTTTTTT
-	TRBD1	TRBV2	TRBJ1-5	CASSDRGSNQPQHF	TGTGCCAGCAGCGACAGGGGAAGCAATCAGCCCCAGCATTTT
once	TRBD1	TRBV5-4	TRBJ1-6	CASKLGGSGQRNSPLHF	TGTGCCAGCAAGCTTGGTGGGTCGGGACAGCGAAATTCACCCCTCCACTTT
few	TRBD1	TRBV5-1	TRBJ1-4	CASSLAGTGNEKLFF	TGCGCCAGCAGCTTGGCCGGGACAGGGAATGAAAAACTGTTTTTT
-	-	TRBV10-3	TRBJ1-2	CAISEESSYGYTF	TGTGCCATCAGTGAGGAGTCTTCCTATGGCTACACCTTC
few	TRBD1	TRBV2	TRBJ1-4	CASKTGATNEKLFF	TGTGCCAGCAAGACAGGGGCAACTAATGAAAAACTGTTTTTT
-	-	TRBV28	TRBJ2-1	CASSRDPGSYNEQFF	TGTGCCAGCAGCAGGGATCCTGGCTCCTACAATGAGCAGTTCTTC
-	TRBD2	TRBV28	TRBJ2-3	CASSPSGAGGTYFTQYF	TGTGCCAGCAGTCCGTCGGGAGCGGGGGGCACTTACTTCACGCAGTATTTT